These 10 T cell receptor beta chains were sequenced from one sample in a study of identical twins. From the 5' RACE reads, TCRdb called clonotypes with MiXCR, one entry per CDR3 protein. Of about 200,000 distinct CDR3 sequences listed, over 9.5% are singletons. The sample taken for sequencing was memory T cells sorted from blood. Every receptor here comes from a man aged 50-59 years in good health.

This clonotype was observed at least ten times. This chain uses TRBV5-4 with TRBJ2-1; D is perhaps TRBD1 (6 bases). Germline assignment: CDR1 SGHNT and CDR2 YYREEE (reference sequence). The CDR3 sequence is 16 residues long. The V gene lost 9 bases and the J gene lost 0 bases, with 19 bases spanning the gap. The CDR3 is CANQGLGANSYNEQFF. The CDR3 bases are TGTGCCAACCAAGGGTTGGGGGCGAACTCCTACAATGAGCAGTTCTTC.

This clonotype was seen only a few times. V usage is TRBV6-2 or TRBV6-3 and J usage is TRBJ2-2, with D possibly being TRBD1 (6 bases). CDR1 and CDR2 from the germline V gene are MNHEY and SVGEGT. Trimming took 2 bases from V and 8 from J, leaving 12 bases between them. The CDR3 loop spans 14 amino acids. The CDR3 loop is CASSYGRGAGELFF. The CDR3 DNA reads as TGTGCCAGCAGTTACGGCAGGGGAGCTGGGGAGCTGTTTTTT.

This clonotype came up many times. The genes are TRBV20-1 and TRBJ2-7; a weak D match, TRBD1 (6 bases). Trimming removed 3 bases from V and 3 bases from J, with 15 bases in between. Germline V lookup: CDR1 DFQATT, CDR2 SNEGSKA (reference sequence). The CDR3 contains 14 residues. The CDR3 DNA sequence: TGCAGTGCTAGGTCATCCGGGACAAGCTACGAGCAGTACTTC. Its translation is CSARSSGTSYEQYF.

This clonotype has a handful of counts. CDR3 loop: CASSDLLSGRSLEQYF. The CDR3 DNA follows: TGTGCCAGCAGCGACCTCCTTAGCGGGAGGTCCCTCGAGCAGTACTTC. The chain employs TRBV6-1 and TRBJ2-7, with 10 positions matching TRBD2. The CDR3 is 16 amino acids. V lost 6 bases and J lost 6; bases outside the gene matches: 14. Germline V gene sequence: CDR1 MNHNS, CDR2 SASEGT.

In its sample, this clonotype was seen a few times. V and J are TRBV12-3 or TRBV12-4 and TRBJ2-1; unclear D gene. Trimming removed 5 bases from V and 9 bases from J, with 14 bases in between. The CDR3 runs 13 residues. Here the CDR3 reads CASSTRIQSEQFF. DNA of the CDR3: TGTGCCAGCAGTACCCGAATACAGTCTGAGCAGTTCTTC.

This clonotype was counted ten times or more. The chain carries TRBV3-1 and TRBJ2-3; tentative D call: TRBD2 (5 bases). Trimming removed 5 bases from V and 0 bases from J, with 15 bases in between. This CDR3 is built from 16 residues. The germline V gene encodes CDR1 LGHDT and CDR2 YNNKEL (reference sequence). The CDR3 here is CASSSPRGASTDTQYF. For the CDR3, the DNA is TGTGCCAGCAGCTCCCCACGGGGTGCTAGCACAGATACGCAGTATTTT.

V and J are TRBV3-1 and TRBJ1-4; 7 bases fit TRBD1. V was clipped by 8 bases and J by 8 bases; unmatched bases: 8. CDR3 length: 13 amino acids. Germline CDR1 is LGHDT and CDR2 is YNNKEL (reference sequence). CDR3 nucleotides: TGTGCCAGCGCGCCCAGACAGGGAGAAAAACTGTTTTTT. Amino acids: CASAPRQGEKLFF.

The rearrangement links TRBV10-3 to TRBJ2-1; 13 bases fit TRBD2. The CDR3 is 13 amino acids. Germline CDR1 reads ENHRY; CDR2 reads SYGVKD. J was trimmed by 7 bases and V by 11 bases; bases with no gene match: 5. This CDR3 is CAATSGRANEQFF. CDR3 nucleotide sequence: TGTGCCGCCACTAGCGGGAGGGCGAATGAGCAGTTCTTC.

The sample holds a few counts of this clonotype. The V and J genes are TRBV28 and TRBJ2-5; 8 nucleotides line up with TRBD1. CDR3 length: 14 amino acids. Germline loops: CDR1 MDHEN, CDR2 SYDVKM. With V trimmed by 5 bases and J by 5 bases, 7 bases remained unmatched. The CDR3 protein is CASSETGAGETQYF. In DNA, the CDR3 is TGTGCCAGCAGTGAGACAGGGGCGGGCGAGACCCAGTACTTC.

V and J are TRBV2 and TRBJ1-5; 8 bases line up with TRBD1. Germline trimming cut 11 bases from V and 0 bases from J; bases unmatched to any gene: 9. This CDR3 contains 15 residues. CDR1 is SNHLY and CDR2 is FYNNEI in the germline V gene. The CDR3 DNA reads TGTGCCGGTTGGACAGGGCCTTATAGCAATCAGCCCCAGCATTTT. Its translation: CAGWTGPYSNQPQHF.